This TCR beta chain derives from a study of blood T cell repertoires in COVID-19. Repertoires were generated with immunoSEQ multiplex PCR, while TCRdb's copy carries only in-frame clones and drops some. This sample has a few hundred thousand clones; about 91% occur once, and the top ten carry 0.95% to 1.5%. The CDR3 loop spans 11 amino acids. Germline loops: CDR1 SGHVS, CDR2 FQNEAQ. With regard to this clone: The germline gene is not matched at one end of the junction; a read error may be the cause.

The rearrangement links TRBV7-8 to TRBJ1-4; TRBD1 might be the D (6 bases). The sequence was collected from a woman aged 40 to 49 with acute COVID-19. Sequencing was carried out using PBMCs or T cells enriched from blood (not recorded which). CDR3 DNA sequence: TGTGCCAGCAGCTTAAAGGGGGACGTGTATTTT. Translation gives CASSLKGDVYF.